This TCR beta chain was obtained from a study of beta chain features in type 1 diabetes (dated by TCRdb to between 2017 and 2018). General notes on the study: No differences in mean age, gender distribution, total cell number or subset yield were found between patients and healthy donors. Across all samples, 90 million to 130 million sorted cells were examined, and cell number per subset correlated strongly with RNA yield. Whereas all 30 or so donors provided naive and central memory subsets, regulatory and stem cell-like memory subsets were isolated from just 8 patients and about 8 healthy donors. The study compared TCRB repertoires of sorted circulating CD4+ T cell subsets between recently diagnosed type 1 diabetes patients and matched healthy donors. Overall study outcomes, separate from this receptor: PCR may preferentially amplify shorter templates, but because patient and control samples were amplified and corrected together, any resulting skew would affect both groups equally. At VDJ recombination sites, patients with type 1 diabetes made fewer insertions and deleted more nucleotides, a pattern implying thymic rearrangement abnormalities. Because small numbers of individuals were included in the HLA sub-analyses, any influence of HLA type on TCRB rearrangement was left unresolved. Sequencing cDNA rather than genomic DNA could over-represent highly expressing activated cells, although activation and CD3 levels did not differ between groups. Naive, central memory and regulatory TCRB repertoires appeared more similar among patients than among healthy donors. A moderate but significant shortening of TCRB CDR3 length was observed in type 1 diabetes patients in all four CD4+ subsets.

Each donor gave one peripheral blood draw, averaging approximately 0.12 L, which was collected into heparinised tubes. A BD FACSAria II was used to sort naive, central memory, regulatory and stem cell-like memory CD4+ T cells with a panel that included CD45RO, CCR7, CD25, CD127, CD95 and CD27. A purity above 95% was achieved for all sorted populations. Right away, PBMCs were isolated by Lymphoprep density gradient centrifugation and were stained directly, with no culture step. Samples were stained and sorted in pairs, with one healthy donor and one patient per experiment, so that batch effects were minimized. Regarding this clone: The target of this receptor is not known. No much larger clone exists at a distance of one base, and base qualities are not known.

Counted from cysteine to phenylalanine, this CDR3 has 15 amino acids. Only the CDR3 region is kept as DNA, spanning 45 bases read in frame from base 1. The V end loses 0 bases and the J end loses 1 base, and a stretch of 6 bases separates them. According to the germline V gene (reference sequence), CDR1 reads SGHAT and CDR2 reads FQDESV. The High Capacity cDNA Reverse Transcription Kit was used to reverse transcribe all of the isolated RNA, meaning that expressed TCRB transcripts were what got sequenced. Deep immunoSEQ sequencing was applied to naive, central memory and regulatory T cell samples, giving an average of about 3.57 million total reads per sample. Sorted cells were lysed in RLT buffer and RNA was extracted with DNase-treated RNeasy Micro or Mini kits, depending on cell number. To prevent cross-contamination, each cell subset was processed individually, whereas patient and healthy donor samples were processed jointly. Using the immunoSEQ multiplex PCR, TCRB sequences were amplified from cDNA into 87-bp fragments spanning the CDR3 region. Amplicons were sequenced on the Illumina HiSeq platform. As for how the authors treated the data: Synthetic template baselines were used to correct PCR bias computationally, reads within Hamming distance 2 were collapsed together, and singletons that could not be merged were discarded. Reads were aligned to IMGT to assign V, D and J genes, CDR3 length, and insertions or deletions at six rearrangement sites. Within each subset, clonotype counts were normalized to the number of sorted cells before true diversity and Gini coefficients were calculated with the tcR R package. Repertoire sharing was quantified using the overlap coefficient calculated on TCRB nucleotide sequences. As a proxy for the pre-selection repertoire, out-of-frame TCRB sequences from naive cells were analyzed. The source is immuneACCESS, and TCRdb retained only in-frame sequences with V and J called. Part of the clones is not carried over; for the studies checked, unresolved V genes explain less than half of this, and the remainder is unexplained. V and J calls and clone size are given by that table; D and trimming were obtained from the DNA. This sample has hundreds of thousands of clones in its table, and about 14% of those were observed once. The biggest ten clones account for nearly 0.04% of the sample.

The sequencing sample was made of naive CD4+ T cells from blood. Sample cell subset or site, as interpreted from the label and publication: true naive CD4+ T cells. Recombination linked TRBV11-1 to TRBJ2-2, with the D gene not clear enough to name. The receptor was isolated from a young man with type 1 diabetes. The DNA sequence is as follows: TGTGCCAGCAGCTTAGCGCTCGGGAACACCGGGGAGCTGTTTTTT. Translated, it gives CASSLALGNTGELFF.